The source of this T cell receptor beta chain is a study of neurological immune-mediated disorders. Whole-study results and caveats: HTLV-1-associated myelopathy had the most TCR clonal expansion, while multiple sclerosis had the least, a level that fell below healthy controls. The study found no CDR3 amino acid sequences shared by expanded clones across subjects, suggesting private repertoires in all groups.

The sample's time point: longitudinal time-point 2. Unsorted libraries were generated from 2 million PBMCs. These cells had been stored in RNAlater at -80 C. Trimming at V came to 4 bases and at J to 3 bases, leaving 3 bases not matched to a gene. CDR3 length equals 15 residues. The germline V gene encodes CDR1 SGHRS and CDR2 YFSETQ. Ten or more counts support this clonotype. What it binds is unknown. The cDNA was synthesized by 5'RACE incorporating 10-nucleotide random UMIs. TCRdb re-derived calls from the 5' RACE reads in MiXCR, one entry per CDR3 protein. The sample carries some 48,000 distinct CDR3 sequences, about an eighth recorded once.

This receptor was identified in a male donor with HTLV-1-associated myelopathy (HAM/TSP). The chain recombines TRBV5-1 with TRBJ2-1, with 11 bases that match TRBD1. Sequencing was carried out using PBMCs. Written as DNA, the CDR3 is TGCGCCAGCAGCCCAGGGACAGGGGGCTACAATGAGCAGTTCTTC. Protein product: CASSPGTGGYNEQFF. The variable domain in full, with the rest retrieved from reference TRBV5-1 and TRBJ2-1, is KAGVTQTPRYLIKTRGQQVTLSCSPISGHRSVSWYQQTPGQGLQFLFEYFSETQRNKGNFPGRFSGRQFSNSRSEMNVSTLELGDSALYLCASSPGTGGYNEQFFGPGTRLTVL.